This T cell receptor (beta chain) was captured in a study of T cells after yellow fever vaccination. Across the study: Fractions containing few cells were prepared with SMART-Seq v4 Ultra Low Input.

TCRdb passed the 5' RACE reads through MiXCR, listing each CDR3 protein once. The sample holds over 150,000 distinct CDR3 sequences, 6% to 7.5% seen once. Study-wide findings and caveats: Weaker, the secondary response had a peak occurring faster, on day 5 versus 15. The bulk population could contribute abundant contaminating clonotypes to FACS-sorted repertoires.

There are many counts of this clonotype. Its antigen is still unknown. Trimming took 4 bases from V and 4 from J; bases not matched to a gene: 9. The CDR3 consists of 15 residues. The receptor was derived from a man younger than 35 who received the YFV17D yellow fever vaccine. The gene calls are TRBV12-3 or TRBV12-4 and TRBJ2-7, with TRBD1 matching over 8 bases. This material consisted of CD4+ T cells sorted from PBMCs, taken about 5 days after the first yellow fever vaccination. The chain's CDR3 is CASSSRTGTGYEQYF. CDR3 in DNA: TGTGCCAGCAGTTCTCGGACAGGGACGGGGTACGAGCAGTACTTC.